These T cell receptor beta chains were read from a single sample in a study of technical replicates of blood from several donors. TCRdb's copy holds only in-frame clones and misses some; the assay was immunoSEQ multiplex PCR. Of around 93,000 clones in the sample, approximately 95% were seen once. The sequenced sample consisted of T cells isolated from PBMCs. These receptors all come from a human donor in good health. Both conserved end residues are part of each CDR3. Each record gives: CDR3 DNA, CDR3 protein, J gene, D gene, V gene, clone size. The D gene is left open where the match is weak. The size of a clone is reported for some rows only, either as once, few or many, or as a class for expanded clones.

cdr3_nt: TGTGCCTGGAGTGTAGGTCCAGACTCGATCGATGGCTACACCTTC
cdr3_aa: CAWSVGPDSIDGYTF
j_call: TRBJ1-2
d_call: -
v_call: TRBV30
clone_size: -

cdr3_nt: TGTGCCAGCAGTTTATGGATGGGGGGGAACACTGAAGCTTTCTTT
cdr3_aa: CASSLWMGGNTEAFF
j_call: TRBJ1-1
d_call: -
v_call: TRBV28
clone_size: -

cdr3_nt: TGTGCCAGCAGTTCCTCCGGGACACTCAATCAGCCCCAGCATTTT
cdr3_aa: CASSSSGTLNQPQHF
j_call: TRBJ1-5
d_call: -
v_call: TRBV6-5
clone_size: -

cdr3_nt: TGTGCCAGCAGCCAGGTAGTCGGTACTGAAGCTTTCTTT
cdr3_aa: CASSQVVGTEAFF
j_call: TRBJ1-1
d_call: -
v_call: TRBV4-2
clone_size: -

cdr3_nt: TGTGCCAGCAGCTTGGGGGCCCAGAACACTGAAGCTTTCTTT
cdr3_aa: CASSLGAQNTEAFF
j_call: TRBJ1-1
d_call: -
v_call: TRBV7-9
clone_size: once

cdr3_nt: TGTGCCAGCAGCCCCCTTCAGCGGGTTTCCTACGAGCAGTACTTC
cdr3_aa: CASSPLQRVSYEQYF
j_call: TRBJ2-7
d_call: -
v_call: TRBV28
clone_size: -

cdr3_nt: TGTGCCAGCAGTGGTGTTTGGGGCCGGGGGGACGAGCAGTACTTC
cdr3_aa: CASSGVWGRGDEQYF
j_call: TRBJ2-7
d_call: TRBD2
v_call: TRBV25-1
clone_size: -

cdr3_nt: TGCGCCAGCAGACCCGAAGGAGCGGGGGGTTCCGGGGAGCTGTTTTTT
cdr3_aa: CASRPEGAGGSGELFF
j_call: TRBJ2-2
d_call: TRBD2
v_call: TRBV10-1
clone_size: once

cdr3_nt: TGTGCCAGCAACACAGGGGGCATTAGTTCCTATCAGCCCCAGCATTTT
cdr3_aa: CASNTGGISSYQPQHF
j_call: TRBJ1-5
d_call: TRBD1
v_call: TRBV27
clone_size: -

cdr3_nt: TGTGCCAGCAGCGTAGAGGCTAGCTCTGGAAACACCATATATTTT
cdr3_aa: CASSVEASSGNTIYF
j_call: TRBJ1-3
d_call: -
v_call: TRBV9
clone_size: -

cdr3_nt: TGTGCCAGCAGCTTCAATAGCGGGAGCTACAATGAGCAGTTCTTC
cdr3_aa: CASSFNSGSYNEQFF
j_call: TRBJ2-1
d_call: TRBD2
v_call: TRBV7-6
clone_size: -

cdr3_nt: TGTGCCAGCAGTTACAGGACATCGAACACCGGGGAGCTGTTTTTT
cdr3_aa: CASSYRTSNTGELFF
j_call: TRBJ2-2
d_call: -
v_call: TRBV6-6
clone_size: once

cdr3_nt: TGTGCCAGCAGCTTAGATCCCTTAGGGGGAGCGGATGGCTACACCTTC
cdr3_aa: CASSLDPLGGADGYTF
j_call: TRBJ1-2
d_call: -
v_call: TRBV7-2
clone_size: -

cdr3_nt: TGTGCCAGCAGCACTACAGGGGGCTCGAACACTGAAGCTTTCTTT
cdr3_aa: CASSTTGGSNTEAFF
j_call: TRBJ1-1
d_call: TRBD1
v_call: TRBV9
clone_size: -

cdr3_nt: TGTGCCAGCAGTGACGGGACAGCTTTCTCTGGAAACACCATATATTTT
cdr3_aa: CASSDGTAFSGNTIYF
j_call: TRBJ1-3
d_call: TRBD1
v_call: TRBV6-1
clone_size: once

cdr3_nt: TGCGCCAGCAGCTTGGGAGGGATACACACTGAAGCTTTCTTT
cdr3_aa: CASSLGGIHTEAFF
j_call: TRBJ1-1
d_call: -
v_call: TRBV5-1
clone_size: -

cdr3_nt: TGCGCCAGCAGCCAAGCGCCTGGACTAGTTCCCTACGAGCAGTACTTC
cdr3_aa: CASSQAPGLVPYEQYF
j_call: TRBJ2-7
d_call: TRBD2
v_call: TRBV4-1
clone_size: -

cdr3_nt: TGTGCCAGTAGCCCGACAGGGCTCAACACTGAAGCTTTCTTT
cdr3_aa: CASSPTGLNTEAFF
j_call: TRBJ1-1
d_call: TRBD1
v_call: TRBV19
clone_size: once

cdr3_nt: TGTGCCAGCAGTGAAGCCCGGAGTAGTGAAGCTTTCTTT
cdr3_aa: CASSEARSSEAFF
j_call: TRBJ1-1
d_call: -
v_call: TRBV2
clone_size: once

cdr3_nt: TGTGCCAGAAGCCACAGACAGGGAAGGGGGCGATCCCGATTCAATGAGCAGTTCTTC
cdr3_aa: CARSHRQGRGRSRFNEQFF
j_call: TRBJ2-1
d_call: TRBD1
v_call: TRBV5-3
clone_size: -

cdr3_nt: TGTGCCAGCAGCTTCCCGGGGGGCGAAAAACTGTTTTTT
cdr3_aa: CASSFPGGEKLFF
j_call: TRBJ1-4
d_call: -
v_call: TRBV7-9
clone_size: -

cdr3_nt: TGTGCCAGCAGCCCCGACCGGGACAGGGATTTCTACAATGAGCAGTTCTTC
cdr3_aa: CASSPDRDRDFYNEQFF
j_call: TRBJ2-1
d_call: TRBD1
v_call: TRBV7-9
clone_size: -

cdr3_nt: TGTGCCAGCAGCTTCCTCTCTGGAAACACCATATATTTT
cdr3_aa: CASSFLSGNTIYF
j_call: TRBJ1-3
d_call: -
v_call: TRBV5-6
clone_size: -

cdr3_nt: TGTGCCAGCAGTTATGGAGGGAGGGCCATTGATACGCAGTATTTT
cdr3_aa: CASSYGGRAIDTQYF
j_call: TRBJ2-3
d_call: TRBD2
v_call: TRBV6-5
clone_size: -